The sequence of this T cell receptor (beta chain) was determined in a study of T-cell reconstitution after alpha-beta-depleted transplantation in children. Study-level points and caveats: Once a year had passed after transplant, T-cell counts and diversity came mostly from newly produced T cells. Reportedly, alpha-beta T cells present about two months post-transplant originated from several hundred expanded clones of graft origin.

In the case of this clonotype: What it recognizes is unknown.

A TCRbeta library incorporating unique molecular identifiers was prepared. One entry per CDR3 protein results from TCRdb running MiXCR on the PCR reads. The sample includes hundreds of thousands of distinct CDR3 sequences, roughly 16% of them seen just once. The sequence was obtained from a boy less than two years old who had a stem cell transplant for Wiskott-Aldrich syndrome, so the T cells may come from the graft donor. This material consisted of PBMCs, mostly from graft donor cells, taken 360 days after TCRalphabeta/CD19-depleted stem cell transplant.

The DNA of the CDR3 is TGTGCCAGCAGTGGACAGGTGAACACCGGGGAGCTGTTTTTT. As protein: CASSGQVNTGELFF. The V gene is TRBV6-1, the J gene TRBJ2-2, with D perhaps matching TRBD1 (6 bases). V was clipped by 4 bases and J by 1 base, with 7 bases between them. This CDR3 contains 14 residues. CDR1 is MNHNS and CDR2 is SASEGT in the germline V gene.